The next 12 T cell receptor beta chains were all read from a single sample in a study of cytomegalovirus exposure and HLA in healthy donors. Use of 60 Vbeta and 13 Jbeta primers characterized the PCR. TCRdb keeps only in-frame clones here, not all; method: immunoSEQ multiplex PCR. Among 200,000 or so clones listed, about 85% were seen once. The sample comprised PBMCs. The origin of the receptors is a male donor in good health and CMV-seropositive.

This chain connects TRBV5-1 to TRBJ1-2; tentatively, D is TRBD1 (5 bases). The CDR3 extends over 13 amino acids. With 0 bases removed from V and 6 bases from J, the gap between germline ends came to 9 bases. Germline CDR1 SGHRS, CDR2 YFSETQ. CDR3 nucleotide sequence: TGCGCCAGCAGCTTGGGGGGCGATGATGGCTACACCTTC. Amino acid sequence: CASSLGGDDGYTF.

The chain couples TRBV5-1 to TRBJ1-6; unclear D gene. Germline lookup yields CDR1 SGHRS and CDR2 YFSETQ. The germline V and J ends were trimmed by 2 bases and 10 bases, with 13 bases remaining between them. This CDR3 comprises 14 residues. The CDR3 reads CASSFSADSSPLHF. The CDR3 DNA sequence: TGCGCCAGCAGCTTTAGCGCAGACTCCTCACCCCTCCACTTT. The entire variable domain, with the rest obtained from reference TRBV5-1 and TRBJ1-6, is as follows: KAGVTQTPRYLIKTRGQQVTLSCSPISGHRSVSWYQQTPGQGLQFLFEYFSETQRNKGNFPGRFSGRQFSNSRSEMNVSTLELGDSALYLCASSFSADSSPLHFGNGTRLTVT.

This rearrangement joins TRBV10-3 to TRBJ2-2, with 8 bases fitting TRBD1. V shed 10 bases, J shed 4 bases, and the junction held 5 bases outside the gene matches. Germline values: CDR1 ENHRY, CDR2 SYGVKD. The CDR3 contains 13 residues. The CDR3 DNA reads as TGTGCCACGACGACAGGGGTCACCGGGGAGCTGTTTTTT. It is translated as CATTTGVTGELFF.

The genes are TRBV7-2 and TRBJ2-1; 14 bases are shared with TRBD2. CDR3 size: 15 residues. Unmatched junction bases numbered 6, after V lost 6 bases and J lost 8 bases. Germline-derived CDR1 and CDR2 are SGHTA and FQGNSA. The CDR3 DNA sequence: TGTGCCAGCAGGCCCATGGGACTAGCGGGAGATGAGCAGTTCTTC. Its translation: CASRPMGLAGDEQFF. The full variable domain, in which reference TRBV7-2 and TRBJ2-1 provide the parts outside the CDR3, is GAGVSQSPSNKVTEKGKDVELRCDPISGHTALYWYRQSLGQGLEFLIYFQGNSAPDKSGLPSDRFSAERTGGSVSTLTIQRTQQEDSAVYLCASRPMGLAGDEQFFGPGTRLTVL.

The chain recombines TRBV7-2 with TRBJ2-5; 8 nucleotides agree with TRBD1. The V and J ends lost 3 bases and 5 bases, in that order; junction bases with no gene match: 5. The CDR3 loop spans 14 amino acids. Germline V CDR1 and CDR2: SGHTA, FQGNSA. The CDR3 is CASSFPTGEETQYF. For the CDR3, the DNA is TGTGCCAGCAGCTTCCCGACAGGGGAGGAGACCCAGTACTTC. Drawing the rest from reference TRBV7-2 and TRBJ2-5, the complete variable domain is GAGVSQSPSNKVTEKGKDVELRCDPISGHTALYWYRQSLGQGLEFLIYFQGNSAPDKSGLPSDRFSAERTGGSVSTLTIQRTQQEDSAVYLCASSFPTGEETQYFGPGTRLLVL.

V usage is TRBV6-5 and J usage is TRBJ2-1; 7 bases are shared with TRBD1. CDR3 length: 15 residues. Germline values: CDR1 MNHEY, CDR2 SVGAGI. Trimming at V came to 4 bases and at J to 4 bases, leaving 7 bases not matched to a gene. CDR3 nucleotides: TGTGCCAGCAGTTTAACGGGACAGAGTTACAATGAGCAGTTCTTC. The encoded protein is CASSLTGQSYNEQFF.

This rearrangement joins TRBV5-1 to TRBJ2-7, with TRBD1 matching 9 bases. Losses at the gene ends were 4 bases for V and 1 base for J; bases not matched to a gene: 9. From germline, CDR1 is SGHRS and CDR2 YFSETQ. The CDR3 loop spans 16 amino acids. CDR3 DNA sequence: TGCGCCAGCAGCGTCCGTGACAGGGGGTTATCCTACGAGCAGTACTTC. This gives the protein CASSVRDRGLSYEQYF.

V and J are TRBV7-3 and TRBJ2-5, with 7 bases aligning to TRBD2. After removal of 2 bases from V and 1 base from J, the junction contained 4 bases not matched to a gene. This CDR3 region has 15 residues. CDR1 and CDR2 (germline): SGHTA, FQGTGA. CDR3 loop: CASSLYAGVQETQYF. The CDR3 coding sequence is TGTGCCAGCAGCTTATATGCGGGAGTCCAAGAGACCCAGTACTTC.

This clone showed up just a few times. The CDR3 loop is CASRELDREDTQYF. The DNA of the CDR3 is TGCGCCAGCAGGGAATTGGACAGGGAAGATACGCAGTATTTT. The chain couples TRBV10-2 to TRBJ2-3; 8 bases are a match to TRBD1. This CDR3 comprises 14 residues. CDR1 is WSHSY, CDR2 SAAADI, per germline. Trimming removed 6 bases from V and 5 bases from J; junction bases left unmatched: 7.

This clone has only a few counts. The chain is built from TRBV25-1 and TRBJ1-1; D possibly corresponds to TRBD1 (5 bases). Germline lookup yields CDR1 MGHDK and CDR2 SYGVNS. The ends were cut back, 8 bases at V and 4 bases at J, with 8 bases in the middle. CDR3 size: 11 residues. The CDR3 DNA reads TGTGCCAGCTGGGGGGGCACTGAAGCTTTCTTT. Translation: CASWGGTEAFF.

This clone was detected once. This chain uses TRBV11-3 with TRBJ1-1; TRBD1 matches at 9 bases. Per germline, CDR1 SGHNT and CDR2 YENEEA. V lost 5 bases and J lost 3; bases outside the gene matches: 4. The CDR3 extends over 14 amino acids. In DNA form, the CDR3 reads TGTGCCAGCAGCACCCGGACAGGGGACACTGAAGCTTTCTTT. It yields the protein CASSTRTGDTEAFF. Complete variable domain (other parts from reference TRBV11-3 and TRBJ1-1): EAGVVQSPRYKIIEKKQPVAFWCNPISGHNTLYWYLQNLGQGPELLIRYENEEAVDDSQLPKDRFSAERLKGVDSTLKIQPAELGDSAVYLCASSTRTGDTEAFFGQGTRLTVV.

This rearrangement joins TRBV2 to TRBJ1-6; 9 positions agree with TRBD1. V lost 5 bases to trimming and J lost 6 bases; unmatched junction nucleotides: 5. This CDR3 is built from 15 residues. Germline V gene data show CDR1 as SNHLY and CDR2 as FYNNEI. In DNA form, the CDR3 reads TGTGCCAGCAGTAAGGACAGGGGAGGTAATTCACCCCTCCACTTT. The encoded protein is CASSKDRGGNSPLHF.